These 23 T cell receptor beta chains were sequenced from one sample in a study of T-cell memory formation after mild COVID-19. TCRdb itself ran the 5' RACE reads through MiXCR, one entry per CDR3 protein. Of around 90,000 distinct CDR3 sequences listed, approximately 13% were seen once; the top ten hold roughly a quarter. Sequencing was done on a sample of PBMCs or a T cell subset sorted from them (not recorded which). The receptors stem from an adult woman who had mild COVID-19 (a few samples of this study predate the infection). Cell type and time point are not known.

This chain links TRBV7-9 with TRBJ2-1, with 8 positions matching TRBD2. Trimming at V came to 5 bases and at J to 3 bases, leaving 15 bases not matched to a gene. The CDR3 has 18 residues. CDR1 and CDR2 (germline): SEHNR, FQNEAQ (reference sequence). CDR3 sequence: CASSAAGLEGFGYNEQFF. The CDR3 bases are TGTGCCAGCAGCGCTGCGGGACTAGAAGGTTTCGGCTACAATGAGCAGTTCTTC.

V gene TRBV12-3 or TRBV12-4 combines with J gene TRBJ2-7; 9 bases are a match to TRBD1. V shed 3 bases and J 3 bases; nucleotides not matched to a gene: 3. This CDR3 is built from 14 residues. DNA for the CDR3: TGTGCCAGCAGTTTGGGGGACAGGGACTACGAGCAGTACTTC. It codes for CASSLGDRDYEQYF.

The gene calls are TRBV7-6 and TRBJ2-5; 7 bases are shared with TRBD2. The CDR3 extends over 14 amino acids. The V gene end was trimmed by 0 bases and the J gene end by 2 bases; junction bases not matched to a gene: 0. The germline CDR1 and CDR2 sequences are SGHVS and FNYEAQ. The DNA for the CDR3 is TGTGCCAGCAGCTTAGCGGGGGGGCAAGAGACCCAGTACTTC. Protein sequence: CASSLAGGQETQYF.

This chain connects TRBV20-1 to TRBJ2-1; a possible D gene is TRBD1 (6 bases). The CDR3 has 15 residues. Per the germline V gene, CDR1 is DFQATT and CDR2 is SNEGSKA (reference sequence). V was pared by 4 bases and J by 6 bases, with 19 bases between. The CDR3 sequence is CSANSLQGSGNEQFF. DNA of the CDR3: TGCAGTGCTAACAGCCTACAGGGATCGGGCAATGAGCAGTTCTTC.

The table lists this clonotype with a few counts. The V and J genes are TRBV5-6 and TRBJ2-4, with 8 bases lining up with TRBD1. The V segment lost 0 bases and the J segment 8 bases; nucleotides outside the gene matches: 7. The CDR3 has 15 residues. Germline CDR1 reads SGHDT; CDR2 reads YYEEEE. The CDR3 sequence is CASSLDVTGDDIQYF. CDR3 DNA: TGTGCCAGCAGCTTGGACGTGACAGGGGATGACATTCAGTACTTC.

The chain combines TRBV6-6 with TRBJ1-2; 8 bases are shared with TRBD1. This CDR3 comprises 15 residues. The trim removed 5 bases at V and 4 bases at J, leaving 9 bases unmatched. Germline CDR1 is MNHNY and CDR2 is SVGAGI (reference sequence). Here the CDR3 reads CASSKETGAGYGYTF. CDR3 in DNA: TGTGCCAGCAGTAAAGAGACAGGGGCAGGCTATGGCTACACCTTC.

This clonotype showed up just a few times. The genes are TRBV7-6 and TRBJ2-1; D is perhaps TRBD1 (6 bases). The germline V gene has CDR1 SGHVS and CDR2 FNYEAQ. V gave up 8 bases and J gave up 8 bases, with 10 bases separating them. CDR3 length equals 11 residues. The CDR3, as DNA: TGTGCCAGCGGCACAGGGCATGAGCAGTTCTTC. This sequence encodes CASGTGHEQFF.

CDR3 region: CASRPTSGGAYEQYF. CDR3 nucleotides: TGTGCCAGCAGGCCCACTAGCGGGGGGGCTTACGAGCAGTACTTC. The chain carries TRBV6-6 and TRBJ2-7; 13 bases fit TRBD2. The CDR3 has 15 residues. Germline-derived CDR1 and CDR2 are MNHNY and SVGAGI (reference sequence). Trimming took 6 bases from V and 4 from J; bases not matched to a gene: 6.

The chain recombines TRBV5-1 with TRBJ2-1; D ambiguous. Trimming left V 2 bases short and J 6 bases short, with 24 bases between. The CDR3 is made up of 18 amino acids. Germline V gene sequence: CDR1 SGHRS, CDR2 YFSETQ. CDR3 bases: TGCGCCAGCAGCTTTCTACCACCACTTCTCCTTAGTAGCAATGAGCAGTTCTTC. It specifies CASSFLPPLLLSSNEQFF.

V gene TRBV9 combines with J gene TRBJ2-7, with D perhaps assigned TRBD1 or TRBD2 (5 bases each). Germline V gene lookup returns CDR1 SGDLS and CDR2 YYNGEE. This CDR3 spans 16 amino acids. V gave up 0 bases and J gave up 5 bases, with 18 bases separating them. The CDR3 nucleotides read TGTGCCAGCAGCGTAGGGGGACCCTCGGGGATTGACGAGCAGTACTTC. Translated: CASSVGGPSGIDEQYF.

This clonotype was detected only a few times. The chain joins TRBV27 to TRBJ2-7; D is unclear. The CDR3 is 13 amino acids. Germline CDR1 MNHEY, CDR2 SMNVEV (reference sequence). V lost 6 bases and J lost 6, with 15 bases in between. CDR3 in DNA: TGTGCCAGCAGCTCAGATTTAGGGCGCGAGCAGTACTTC. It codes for CASSSDLGREQYF.

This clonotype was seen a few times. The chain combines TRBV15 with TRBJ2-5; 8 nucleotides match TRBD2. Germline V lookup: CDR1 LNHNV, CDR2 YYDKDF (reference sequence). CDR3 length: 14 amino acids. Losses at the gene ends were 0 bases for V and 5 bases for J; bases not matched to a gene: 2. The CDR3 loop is CATSRDASGETQYF. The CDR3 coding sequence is TGTGCCACCAGCAGAGATGCTAGCGGGGAGACCCAGTACTTC. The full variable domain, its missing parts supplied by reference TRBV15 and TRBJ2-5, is DAMVIQNPRYQVTQFGKPVTLSCSQTLNHNVMYWYQQKSSQAPKLLFHYYDKDFNNEADTPDNFQSRRPNTSFCFLDIRSPGLGDTAMYLCATSRDASGETQYFGPGTRLLVL.

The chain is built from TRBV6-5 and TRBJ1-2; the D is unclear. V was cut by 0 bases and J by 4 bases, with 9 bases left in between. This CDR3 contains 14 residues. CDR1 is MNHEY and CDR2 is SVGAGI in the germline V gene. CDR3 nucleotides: TGTGCCAGCAGTTACTCGCCGCAAGCCTATGGCTACACCTTC. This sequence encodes CASSYSPQAYGYTF.

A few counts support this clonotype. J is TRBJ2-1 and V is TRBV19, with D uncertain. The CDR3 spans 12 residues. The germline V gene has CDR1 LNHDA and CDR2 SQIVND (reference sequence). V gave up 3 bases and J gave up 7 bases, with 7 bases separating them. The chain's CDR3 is CASSISVNEQFF. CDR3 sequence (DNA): TGTGCCAGTAGTATTTCCGTGAATGAGCAGTTCTTC.

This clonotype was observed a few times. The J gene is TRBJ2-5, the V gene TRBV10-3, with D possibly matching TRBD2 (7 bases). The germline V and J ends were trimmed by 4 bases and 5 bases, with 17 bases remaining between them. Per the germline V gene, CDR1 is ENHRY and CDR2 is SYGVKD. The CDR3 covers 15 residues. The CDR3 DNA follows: TGTGCCATCAGTGGACTTGAGGGGGGGCTGGAGACCCAGTACTTC. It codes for CAISGLEGGLETQYF.

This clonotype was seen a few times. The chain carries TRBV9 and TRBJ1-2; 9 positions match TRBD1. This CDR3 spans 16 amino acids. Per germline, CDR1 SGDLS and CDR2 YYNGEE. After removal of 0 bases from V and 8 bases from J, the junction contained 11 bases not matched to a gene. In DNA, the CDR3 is TGTGCCAGCAGCGTAGAGAGAACAGGGGGCGCTAAGGGCTACACCTTC. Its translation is CASSVERTGGAKGYTF.

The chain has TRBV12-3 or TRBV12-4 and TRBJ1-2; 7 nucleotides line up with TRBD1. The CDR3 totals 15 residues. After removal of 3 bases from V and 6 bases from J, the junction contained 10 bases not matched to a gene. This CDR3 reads CASSFSGQGGHGYTF. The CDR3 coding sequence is TGTGCCAGCAGTTTCTCTGGACAAGGGGGCCATGGCTACACCTTC.

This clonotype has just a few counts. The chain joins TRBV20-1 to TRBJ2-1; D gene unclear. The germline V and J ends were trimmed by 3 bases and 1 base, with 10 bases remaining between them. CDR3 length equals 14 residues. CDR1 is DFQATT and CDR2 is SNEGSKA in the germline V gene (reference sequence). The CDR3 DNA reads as TGCAGTGCTAGGGCGGACGCTTCCTACAATGAGCAGTTCTTC. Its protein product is CSARADASYNEQFF.

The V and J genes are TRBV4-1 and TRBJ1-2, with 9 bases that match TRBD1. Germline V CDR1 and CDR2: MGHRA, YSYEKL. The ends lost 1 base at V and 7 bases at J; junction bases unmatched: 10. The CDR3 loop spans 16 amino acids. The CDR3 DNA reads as TGCGCCAGCAGCCAAGGGTACGCTGGACAGGGGAGTGGCTACACCTTC. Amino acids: CASSQGYAGQGSGYTF.

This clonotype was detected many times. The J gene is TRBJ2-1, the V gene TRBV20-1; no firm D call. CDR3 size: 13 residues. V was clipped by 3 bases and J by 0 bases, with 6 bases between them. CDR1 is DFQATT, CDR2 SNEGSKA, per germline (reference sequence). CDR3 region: CSARPPSYNEQFF. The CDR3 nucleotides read TGCAGTGCTAGGCCCCCCTCCTACAATGAGCAGTTCTTC.

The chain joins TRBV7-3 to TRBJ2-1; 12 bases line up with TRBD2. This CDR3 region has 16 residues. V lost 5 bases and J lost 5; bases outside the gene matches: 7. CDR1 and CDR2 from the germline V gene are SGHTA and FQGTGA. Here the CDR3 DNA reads TGTGCCAGCAGCCCAACCCTAGCGGGGGGGCACAATGAGCAGTTCTTC. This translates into CASSPTLAGGHNEQFF.

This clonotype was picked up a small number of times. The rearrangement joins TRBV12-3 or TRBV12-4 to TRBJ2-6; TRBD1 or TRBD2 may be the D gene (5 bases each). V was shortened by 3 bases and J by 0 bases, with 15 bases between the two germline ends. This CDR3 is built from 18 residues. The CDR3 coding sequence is TGTGCCAGCAGTTTTTGGGGGATAGAGGCCTCTGGGGCCAACGTCCTGACTTTC. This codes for CASSFWGIEASGANVLTF.

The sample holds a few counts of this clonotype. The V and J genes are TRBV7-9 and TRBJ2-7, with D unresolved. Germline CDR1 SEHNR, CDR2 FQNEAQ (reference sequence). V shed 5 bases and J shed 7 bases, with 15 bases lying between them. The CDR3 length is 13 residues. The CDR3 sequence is CASSQRAGPEQYF. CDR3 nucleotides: TGTGCCAGCAGCCAACGGGCTGGCCCGGAGCAGTACTTC.